This record looks at one T cell receptor beta chain sequence and its context. These data come from a study of technical replicates of blood from a handful of donors. Method: immunoSEQ multiplex PCR; TCRdb's copy keeps in-frame clones and lacks some. The sample lists some 100,000 clones, 96% occurring once. Source material: T cells isolated from PBMCs. This clonotype was sampled from a human donor in good health.

The CDR3: CASSLGGAGADTQYF. DNA for the CDR3: TGCGCCAGCAGCTTGGGAGGGGCAGGGGCCGATACGCAGTATTTT. The rearrangement joins TRBV5-1 to TRBJ2-3, with D possibly being TRBD1 (6 bases). Between the trimmed V and J ends, which lost 0 bases and 6 bases, there was a span of 14 bases. From germline, CDR1 is SGHRS and CDR2 YFSETQ. The CDR3 is 15 amino acids. The variable domain in full, with the rest retrieved from reference TRBV5-1 and TRBJ2-3, is KAGVTQTPRYLIKTRGQQVTLSCSPISGHRSVSWYQQTPGQGLQFLFEYFSETQRNKGNFPGRFSGRQFSNSRSEMNVSTLELGDSALYLCASSLGGAGADTQYFGPGTRLTVL.